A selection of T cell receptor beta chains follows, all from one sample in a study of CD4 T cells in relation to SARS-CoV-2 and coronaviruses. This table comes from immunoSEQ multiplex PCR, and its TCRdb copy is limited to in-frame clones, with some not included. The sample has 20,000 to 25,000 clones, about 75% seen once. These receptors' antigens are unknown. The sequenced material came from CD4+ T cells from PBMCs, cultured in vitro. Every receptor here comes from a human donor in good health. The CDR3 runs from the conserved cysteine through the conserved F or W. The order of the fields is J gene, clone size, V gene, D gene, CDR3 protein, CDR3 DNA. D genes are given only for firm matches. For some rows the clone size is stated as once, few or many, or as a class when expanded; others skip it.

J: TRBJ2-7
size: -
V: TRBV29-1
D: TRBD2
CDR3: CSVDRGGSGEQYF
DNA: TGCAGCGTTGATCGGGGGGGGTCAGGGGAGCAGTACTTC

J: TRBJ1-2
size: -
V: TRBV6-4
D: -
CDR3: CASSVLGGNYYGYTF
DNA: TGTGCCAGCAGTGTTTTGGGGGGGAATTACTATGGCTACACCTTC

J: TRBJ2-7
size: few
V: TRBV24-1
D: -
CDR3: CATSRDDEQYF
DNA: TGTGCCACCTCTCGGGACGACGAGCAGTACTTC

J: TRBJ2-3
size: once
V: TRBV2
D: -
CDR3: CASILGGDTQYF
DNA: TGTGCCAGCATCTTGGGTGGAGATACGCAGTATTTT

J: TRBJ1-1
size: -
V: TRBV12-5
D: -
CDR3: CASGLAHTPGRGAFF
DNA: TGTGCTAGTGGTTTGGCTCATACACCTGGGCGGGGAGCTTTCTTT

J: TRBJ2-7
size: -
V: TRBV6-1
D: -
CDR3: CASRKTQGPIYEQYF
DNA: TGTGCCAGCAGAAAGACACAGGGCCCAATCTACGAGCAGTACTTC

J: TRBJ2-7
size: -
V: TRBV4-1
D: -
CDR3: CASSQVLGPSESEQYF
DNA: TGCGCCAGCAGCCAAGTGCTGGGCCCCAGTGAAAGCGAGCAGTACTTC

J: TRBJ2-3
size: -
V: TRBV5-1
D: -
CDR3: CASSPAGGSADTQYF
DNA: TGCGCCAGCAGCCCGGCCGGGGGCAGCGCAGATACGCAGTATTTT

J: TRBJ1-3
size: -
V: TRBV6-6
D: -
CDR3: CASSYGSSGNTIYF
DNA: TGTGCCAGCAGTTACGGCAGCTCTGGAAACACCATATATTTT

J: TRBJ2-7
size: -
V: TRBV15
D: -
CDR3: CATSPGWEPYEQYF
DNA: TGTGCCACCTCCCCGGGTTGGGAACCCTACGAGCAGTACTTC

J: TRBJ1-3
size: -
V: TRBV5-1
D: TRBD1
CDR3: CASRGQGPGNTIYF
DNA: TGCGCCAGCAGGGGACAGGGCCCCGGAAACACCATATATTTT

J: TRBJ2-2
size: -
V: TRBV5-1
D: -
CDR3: CASSWGLTQNTGELFF
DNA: TGCGCCAGCAGCTGGGGCCTAACCCAGAACACCGGGGAGCTGTTTTTT

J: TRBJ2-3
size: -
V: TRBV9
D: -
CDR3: CASSQRNGDTQYF
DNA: TGTGCCAGCAGCCAGAGGAATGGAGATACGCAGTATTTT

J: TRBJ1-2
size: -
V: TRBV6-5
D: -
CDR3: CASSYGGVGYTF
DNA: TGTGCCAGCAGTTACGGAGGGGTCGGCTACACCTTC

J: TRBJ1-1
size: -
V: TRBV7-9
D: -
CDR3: CASSLGGPNINTEAFF
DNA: TGTGCCAGCAGCTTAGGTGGCCCAAACATAAACACTGAAGCTTTCTTT

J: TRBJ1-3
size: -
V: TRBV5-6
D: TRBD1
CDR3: CASSLSEQGGSGNTIYF
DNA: TGTGCCAGCAGCTTGAGCGAACAGGGGGGCTCTGGAAACACCATATATTTT

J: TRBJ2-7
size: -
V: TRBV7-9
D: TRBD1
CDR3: CASSLGYRRGHYEQYF
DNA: TGTGCCAGCAGCTTAGGGTACCGCAGGGGGCACTACGAGCAGTACTTC

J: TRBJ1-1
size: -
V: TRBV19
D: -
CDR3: CASRKDRMNTEAFF
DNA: TGTGCCAGTAGGAAAGACAGGATGAACACTGAAGCTTTCTTT

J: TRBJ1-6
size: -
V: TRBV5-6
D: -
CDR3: CASSRDISSYNSPLHF
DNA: TGTGCCAGCAGCCGGGACATCTCCTCCTATAATTCACCCCTCCACTTT

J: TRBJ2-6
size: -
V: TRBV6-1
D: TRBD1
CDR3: CASSEAVDRVGANVLTF
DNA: TGTGCCAGCAGTGAAGCAGTCGACAGGGTTGGGGCCAACGTCCTGACTTTC

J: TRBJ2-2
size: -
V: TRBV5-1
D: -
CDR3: CASSPSQVAGELFF
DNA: TGCGCCAGCAGCCCAAGTCAAGTCGCCGGGGAGCTGTTTTTT

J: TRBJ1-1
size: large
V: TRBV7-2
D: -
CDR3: CASSPYMAGPFDTEAFF
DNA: TGTGCCAGCAGCCCTTATATGGCAGGGCCATTCGACACTGAAGCTTTCTTT

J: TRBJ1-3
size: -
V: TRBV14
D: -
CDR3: CASSPLGPSSGNTIYF
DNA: TGTGCCAGCAGCCCACTCGGGCCCTCCTCTGGAAACACCATATATTTT

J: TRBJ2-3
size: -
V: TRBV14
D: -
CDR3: CASSQDSDTTQYF
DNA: TGTGCCAGCAGCCAAGATTCAGATACCACGCAGTATTTT

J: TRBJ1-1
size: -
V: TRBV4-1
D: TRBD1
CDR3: CASSTQQGGTEAFF
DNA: TGCGCCAGCAGCACCCAACAGGGGGGCACTGAAGCTTTCTTT

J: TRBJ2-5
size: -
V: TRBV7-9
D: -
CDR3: CASSSPIAAQETQYF
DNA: TGTGCCAGCAGCTCTCCCATAGCGGCGCAAGAGACCCAGTACTTC

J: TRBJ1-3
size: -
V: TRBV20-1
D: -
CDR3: CSASRVISGNTIYF
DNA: TGCAGTGCTAGTAGAGTAATCTCTGGAAACACCATATATTTT

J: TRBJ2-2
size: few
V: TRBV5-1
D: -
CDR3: CASSPSGTGELFF
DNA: TGCGCCAGCAGCCCATCAGGGACCGGGGAGCTGTTTTTT

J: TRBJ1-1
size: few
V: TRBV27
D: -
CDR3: CASSSTLGTEAFF
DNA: TGTGCCAGCAGTTCAACGTTAGGCACTGAAGCTTTCTTT

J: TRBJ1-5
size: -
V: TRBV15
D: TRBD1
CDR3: CATSSQTGANQPQHF
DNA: TGTGCCACCAGCTCCCAAACAGGGGCGAATCAGCCCCAGCATTTT

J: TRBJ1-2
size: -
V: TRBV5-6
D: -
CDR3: CASSLSVPGGGYTF
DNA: TGTGCCAGCAGCTTAAGTGTCCCGGGCGGTGGCTACACCTTC